This is a list of T cell receptor beta chains from one sample in a study of OX40 agonist ivuxolimab in advanced cancers. Sequencing was performed with immunoSEQ multiplex PCR; in TCRdb, only in-frame clones are kept and a portion is missing. The top ten hold 5% of the sample, which has 50,000 to 65,000 clones, nearly 90% seen once. Source: CD4+ or CD8+ T cells sorted from blood, taken in a trial of the OX40 agonist ivuxolimab. Receptors originate from an adult with an advanced solid tumor such as melanoma, head and neck, liver or kidney cancer. Each CDR3 is given with its conserved first and last residue. Fields, in order: clone size, J gene, V gene, D gene, CDR3 DNA, CDR3 protein. The D gene is left open where the match is weak. The listing skips clone size in some rows; elsewhere it reads once, few, many or a size class.

- TRBJ2-7 TRBV6-5 - TGTGCCAGCACCAAGGACAGAGCGTTCCCCTCCGAGCAGTACTTC CASTKDRAFPSEQYF
- TRBJ2-3 TRBV18 - TGTGCCAGCTCACCCCCCAACGGAGGACGGGTGATTAAGGCAGATACGCAGTATTTT CASSPPNGGRVIKADTQYF
- TRBJ2-3 TRBV5-1 - TGCGCCAGCAGCTTAGGGGGTTGGGCAGATACGCAGTATTTT CASSLGGWADTQYF
- TRBJ2-5 TRBV5-1 - TGCGCCAGCAGCTCCTCAGGAGGCCAAGAGACCCAGTACTTC CASSSSGGQETQYF
once TRBJ2-5 TRBV28 TRBD1 TGTGCCAGCAGTGCGGGACAGGGAGATCGAGAGACCCAGTACTTC CASSAGQGDRETQYF
- TRBJ1-1 TRBV28 TRBD1 TGTGCCAGCGGACCCGGGACAGGGGGATTGGCCTTCTTT CASGPGTGGLAFF
- TRBJ1-1 TRBV28 - TGTGCCAGCAGTTTGACGGATACGACGGACACTGAAGCTTTCTTT CASSLTDTTDTEAFF
- TRBJ1-1 TRBV7-9 TRBD1 TGTGCCAGCAGCCCCCAGCGCCCTGGACAGGTGAACACTGAAGCTTTCTTT CASSPQRPGQVNTEAFF
- TRBJ2-3 TRBV7-2 TRBD2 TGTGCCAGCAGCTCAGGCCTAGCGGGCAACACAGATACGCAGTATTTT CASSSGLAGNTDTQYF
once TRBJ2-4 TRBV18 - TGTGCCAGCGCTCAAGACGGTCCAGGTCACTACTTC CASAQDGPGHYF
- TRBJ1-5 TRBV18 - TGTGCCAGCTCACCCGCTGATAGCAATCAGCCCCAGCATTTT CASSPADSNQPQHF
- TRBJ2-7 TRBV4-1 TRBD2 TGCGCCAGCAGCCAAGGACTAGCGGGGACCTACGAGCAGTACTTC CASSQGLAGTYEQYF
- TRBJ2-7 TRBV7-9 - TGTGCCAGCAGTATTTTCGACGAGCAGTACTTC CASSIFDEQYF
- TRBJ1-4 TRBV6-5 TRBD1 TGTGCCAGCAGTTACTCTGCAGGGGGCGGTGAAAAACTGTTTTTT CASSYSAGGGEKLFF
once TRBJ2-7 TRBV11-1 - TGTGCCAGCAGCTTCATAACGGGGCGGGAGCAGTACTTC CASSFITGREQYF